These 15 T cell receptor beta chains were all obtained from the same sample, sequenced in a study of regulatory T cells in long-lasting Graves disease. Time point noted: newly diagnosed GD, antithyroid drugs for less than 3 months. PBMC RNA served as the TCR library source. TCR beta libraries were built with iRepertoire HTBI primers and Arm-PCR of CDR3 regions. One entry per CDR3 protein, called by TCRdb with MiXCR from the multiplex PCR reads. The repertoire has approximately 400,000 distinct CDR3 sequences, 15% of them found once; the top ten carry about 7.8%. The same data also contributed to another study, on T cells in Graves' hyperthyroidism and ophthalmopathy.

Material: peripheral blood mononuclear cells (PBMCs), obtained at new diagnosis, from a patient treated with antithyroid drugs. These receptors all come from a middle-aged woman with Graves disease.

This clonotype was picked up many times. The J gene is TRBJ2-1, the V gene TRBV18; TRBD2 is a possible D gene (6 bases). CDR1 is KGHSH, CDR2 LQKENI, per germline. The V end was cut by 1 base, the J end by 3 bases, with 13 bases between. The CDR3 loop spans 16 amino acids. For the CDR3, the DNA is TGTGCCAGCTCACCACGACTAGGAGTGGGCTACAATGAGCAGTTCTTC. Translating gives CASSPRLGVGYNEQFF. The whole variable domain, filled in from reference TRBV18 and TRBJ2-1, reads NAGVMQNPRHLVRRRGQEARLRCSPMKGHSHVYWYRQLPEEGLKFMVYLQKENIIDESGMPKERFSAEFPKEGPSILRIQQVVRGDSAAYFCASSPRLGVGYNEQFFGPGTRLTVL.

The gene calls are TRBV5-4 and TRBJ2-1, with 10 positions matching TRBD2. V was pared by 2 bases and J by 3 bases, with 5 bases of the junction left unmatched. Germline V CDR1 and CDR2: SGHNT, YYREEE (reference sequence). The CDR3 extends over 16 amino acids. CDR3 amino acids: CASSFDSSGSYNEQFF. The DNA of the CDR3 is TGTGCCAGCAGCTTCGATTCTAGCGGGAGCTACAATGAGCAGTTCTTC.

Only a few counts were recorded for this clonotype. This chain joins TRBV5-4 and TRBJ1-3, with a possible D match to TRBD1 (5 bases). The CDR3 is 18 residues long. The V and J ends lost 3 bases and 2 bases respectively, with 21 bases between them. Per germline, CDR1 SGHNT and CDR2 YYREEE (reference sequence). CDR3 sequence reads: CASSSGPPSFMAGNTIYF. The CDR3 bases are TGTGCCAGCAGCTCGGGACCTCCGAGCTTTATGGCTGGAAACACCATATATTTT.

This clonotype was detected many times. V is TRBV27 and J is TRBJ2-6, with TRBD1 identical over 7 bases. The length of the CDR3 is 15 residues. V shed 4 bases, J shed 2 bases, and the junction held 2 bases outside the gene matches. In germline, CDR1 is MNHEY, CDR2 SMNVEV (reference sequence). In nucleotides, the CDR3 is TGTGCCAGCAGTTCAGACAGGGCTGGGGCCAACGTCCTGACTTTC. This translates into CASSSDRAGANVLTF.

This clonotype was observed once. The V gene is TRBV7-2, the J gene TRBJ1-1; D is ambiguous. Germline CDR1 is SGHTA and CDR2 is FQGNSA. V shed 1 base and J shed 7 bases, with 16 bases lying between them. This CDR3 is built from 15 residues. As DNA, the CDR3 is TGTGCCAGCAGCTTAGATAGTTACGGACTCTATGAAGCTTTCTTT. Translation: CASSLDSYGLYEAFF.

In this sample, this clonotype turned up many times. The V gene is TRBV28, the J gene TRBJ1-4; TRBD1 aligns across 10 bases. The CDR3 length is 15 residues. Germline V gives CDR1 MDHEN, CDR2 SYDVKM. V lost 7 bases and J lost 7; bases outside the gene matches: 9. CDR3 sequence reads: CASTEGGQGIEKLFF. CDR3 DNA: TGTGCCAGCACCGAAGGGGGACAGGGGATTGAAAAACTGTTTTTT.

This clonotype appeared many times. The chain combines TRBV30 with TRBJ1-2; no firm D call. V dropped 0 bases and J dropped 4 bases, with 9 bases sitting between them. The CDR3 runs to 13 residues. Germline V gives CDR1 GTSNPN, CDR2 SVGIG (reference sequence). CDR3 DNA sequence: TGTGCCTGGAGTGTAGCGGCGGGCTATGGCTACACCTTC. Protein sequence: CAWSVAAGYGYTF. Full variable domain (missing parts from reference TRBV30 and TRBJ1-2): SQTIHQWPATLVQPVGSPLSLECTVEGTSNPNLYWYRQAAGRGLQLLFYSVGIGQISSEVPQNLSASRPQDRQFILSSKKLLLSDSGFYLCAWSVAAGYGYTFGSGTRLTVV.

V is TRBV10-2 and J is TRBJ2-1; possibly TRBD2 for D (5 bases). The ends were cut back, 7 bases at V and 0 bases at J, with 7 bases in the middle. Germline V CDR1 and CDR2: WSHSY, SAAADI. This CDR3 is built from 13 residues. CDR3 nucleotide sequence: TGCGCCAGCATGGGGAGCTCCTACAATGAGCAGTTCTTC. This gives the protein CASMGSSYNEQFF.

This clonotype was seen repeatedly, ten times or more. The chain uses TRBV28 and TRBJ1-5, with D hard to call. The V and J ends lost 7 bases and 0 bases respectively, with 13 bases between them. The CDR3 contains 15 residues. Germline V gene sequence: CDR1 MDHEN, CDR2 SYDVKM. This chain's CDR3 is CASTHLRNSNQPQHF. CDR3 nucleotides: TGTGCCAGCACCCATCTAAGGAATAGCAATCAGCCCCAGCATTTT.

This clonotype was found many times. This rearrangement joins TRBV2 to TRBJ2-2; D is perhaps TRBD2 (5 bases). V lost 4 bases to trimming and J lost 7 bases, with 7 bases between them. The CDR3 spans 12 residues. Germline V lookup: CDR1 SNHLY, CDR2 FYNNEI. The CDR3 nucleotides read TGTGCCAGCAGTGGAGGGTTCGGGGAGCTGTTTTTT. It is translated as CASSGGFGELFF.

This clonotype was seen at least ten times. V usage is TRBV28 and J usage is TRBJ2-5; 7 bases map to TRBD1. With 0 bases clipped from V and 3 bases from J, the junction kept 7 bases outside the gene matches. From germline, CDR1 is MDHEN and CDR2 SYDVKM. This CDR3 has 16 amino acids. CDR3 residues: CASSLWVRGKEETQYF. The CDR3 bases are TGTGCCAGCAGTTTATGGGTCAGGGGGAAGGAAGAGACCCAGTACTTC.

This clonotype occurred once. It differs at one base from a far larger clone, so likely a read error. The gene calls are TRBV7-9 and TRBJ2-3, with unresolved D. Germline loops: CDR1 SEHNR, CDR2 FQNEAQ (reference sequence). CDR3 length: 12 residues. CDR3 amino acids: CASSQNTDMQYF. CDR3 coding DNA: TGTGCCAGCAGCCAAAACACAGATATGCAGTATTTT.

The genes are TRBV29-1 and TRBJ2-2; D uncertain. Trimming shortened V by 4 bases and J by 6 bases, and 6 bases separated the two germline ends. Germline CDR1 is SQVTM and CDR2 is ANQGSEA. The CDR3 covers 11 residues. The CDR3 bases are TGCAGCGTTGTTAGGGCCGGGGAGCTGTTTTTT. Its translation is CSVVRAGELFF.

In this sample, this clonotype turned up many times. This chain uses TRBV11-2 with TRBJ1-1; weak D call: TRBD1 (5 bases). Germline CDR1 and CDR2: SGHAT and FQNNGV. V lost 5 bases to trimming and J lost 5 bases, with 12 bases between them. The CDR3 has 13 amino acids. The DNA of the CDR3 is TGTGCCAGCAGCCCCTACGGGGGTACTGAAGCTTTCTTT. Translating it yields CASSPYGGTEAFF. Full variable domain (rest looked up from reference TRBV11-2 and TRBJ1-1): EAGVAQSPRYKIIEKRQSVAFWCNPISGHATLYWYQQILGQGPKLLIQFQNNGVVDDSQLPKDRFSAERLKGVDSTLKIQPAKLEDSAVYLCASSPYGGTEAFFGQGTRLTVV.

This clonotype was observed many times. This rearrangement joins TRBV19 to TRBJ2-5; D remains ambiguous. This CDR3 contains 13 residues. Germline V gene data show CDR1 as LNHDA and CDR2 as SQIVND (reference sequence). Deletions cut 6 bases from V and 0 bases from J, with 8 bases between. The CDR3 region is CASSGRYQETQYF. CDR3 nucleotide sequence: TGTGCCAGTAGCGGAAGGTACCAAGAGACCCAGTACTTC.